These 22 T cell receptor beta chains share one sample of origin, sequenced in a study of OX40 agonist ivuxolimab in advanced cancers. Clones were sequenced by immunoSEQ multiplex PCR, and TCRdb holds only the in-frame ones, with some missing. The repertoire holds about 77,000 clones, with about 92% as singletons. The starting material was CD4+ or CD8+ T cells sorted from blood, obtained in a trial of the OX40 agonist ivuxolimab. The receptor set was obtained from an adult with an advanced solid tumor such as melanoma, head and neck, liver or kidney cancer.

The chain joins TRBV11-2 to TRBJ1-4; TRBD1 aligns across 9 bases. V shed 3 bases, J shed 10 bases, and the junction held 0 bases outside the gene matches. The CDR3 is 12 amino acids. CDR1 is SGHAT, CDR2 FQNNGV, per germline. The DNA of the CDR3 is TGTGCCAGCAGCTTGGGACAGGGAAAACTGTTTTTT. Protein sequence: CASSLGQGKLFF.

The rearrangement uses TRBV7-2 and TRBJ1-2, with D uncertain. The germline CDR1 and CDR2 sequences are SGHTA and FQGNSA. The CDR3 runs 12 residues. Trimming removed 5 bases from V and 4 bases from J, with 8 bases in between. The DNA of the CDR3 is TGTGCCAGCAGCCAATCTATCTATGGCTACACCTTC. Protein product: CASSQSIYGYTF.

The gene calls are TRBV7-9 and TRBJ2-3; D ambiguous. V was clipped by 2 bases and J by 8 bases, with 5 bases between them. The CDR3 length is 11 residues. Germline V gives CDR1 SEHNR, CDR2 FQNEAQ (reference sequence). CDR3 nucleotide sequence: TGTGCCAGCAGCTTAATCGGTACGCAGTATTTT. It is translated as CASSLIGTQYF.

This rearrangement joins TRBV7-6 to TRBJ2-1, with 7 nucleotides matching TRBD1. V gave up 2 bases and J gave up 8 bases; unmatched junction bases: 9. The CDR3 loop spans 15 amino acids. Germline V CDR1 and CDR2: SGHVS, FNYEAQ. In nucleotides, the CDR3 is TGTGCCAGCAGCTTAAGGCAGGGGGTGGGCGATGAGCAGTTCTTC. As protein: CASSLRQGVGDEQFF.

The chain is built from TRBV18 and TRBJ1-5; 10 bases are shared with TRBD1. The CDR3 is 14 residues long. The ends lost 2 bases at V and 7 bases at J; junction bases unmatched: 2. CDR1 KGHSH and CDR2 LQKENI come from the germline V gene. CDR3 protein: CASSPGQGGQPQHF. The CDR3 coding sequence is TGTGCCAGCTCACCAGGACAGGGGGGGCAGCCCCAGCATTTT.

The V and J genes are TRBV11-2 and TRBJ2-4; D not resolved. CDR1 is SGHAT and CDR2 is FQNNGV in the germline V gene. There are 15 residues in the CDR3. Trimming stripped 4 bases from V and 9 bases from J, with 19 bases between. The CDR3 DNA is TGTGCCAGCAGCTGGGCAGCAGGACCCTCGGGCATTCAGTACTTC. This gives the protein CASSWAAGPSGIQYF.

The chain links TRBV7-8 to TRBJ1-5; D may be TRBD1 (5 bases). Trimming shortened V by 7 bases and J by 4 bases, and 14 bases separated the two germline ends. Germline loops: CDR1 SGHVS, CDR2 FQNEAQ. The CDR3 runs to 14 residues. In DNA form, the CDR3 reads TGTGCCAGCAACACCGGGACGAGGAATCAGCCCCAGCATTTT. The encoded protein is CASNTGTRNQPQHF.

This clone was detected a few times. The rearrangement uses TRBV21-1 and TRBJ1-5. TRBV21-1 is an annotated pseudogene. The CDR3 has 14 amino acids. In DNA form, the CDR3 reads TGTGCCAGCTTACGAGGAGAAGGCAATCAGCCCCAGCATTTT. Translated: CASLRGEGNQPQHF.

V and J are TRBV7-2 and TRBJ1-4; the D is unclear. Between the trimmed V and J ends, which lost 1 base and 5 bases, there was a span of 8 bases. Per the germline V gene, CDR1 is SGHTA and CDR2 is FQGNSA. CDR3 length: 14 residues. The CDR3 sequence is CASSLGDANEKLFF. DNA for the CDR3: TGTGCCAGCAGCTTAGGGGATGCGAATGAAAAACTGTTTTTT.

This chain links TRBV5-1 with TRBJ1-2; D not resolved. Per germline, CDR1 SGHRS and CDR2 YFSETQ. V was pared by 0 bases and J by 4 bases, with 4 bases between. CDR3 length: 12 amino acids. CDR3 bases: TGCGCCAGCAGCTTGGGGACCTATGGCTACACCTTC. Translation gives CASSLGTYGYTF. The full variable domain, rest sourced from reference TRBV5-1 and TRBJ1-2, is KAGVTQTPRYLIKTRGQQVTLSCSPISGHRSVSWYQQTPGQGLQFLFEYFSETQRNKGNFPGRFSGRQFSNSRSEMNVSTLELGDSALYLCASSLGTYGYTFGSGTRLTVV.

The chain recombines TRBV28 with TRBJ2-7; 9 bases match TRBD2. Germline assignment: CDR1 MDHEN and CDR2 SYDVKM. V lost 5 bases, J lost 4 bases, and 3 bases stayed unmatched. The CDR3 covers 13 residues. As DNA, the CDR3 is TGTGCCAGCAGTCTTAGCGGGAGATACGAGCAGTACTTC. Its protein is CASSLSGRYEQYF.

A single count supports this clone. The chain employs TRBV7-2 and TRBJ2-1; 11 positions match TRBD2. The CDR3 runs to 16 residues. After removal of 7 bases from V and 9 bases from J, the junction contained 14 bases not matched to a gene. Germline V lookup: CDR1 SGHTA, CDR2 FQGNSA. The CDR3 sequence is CASIPVSGRALGEQFF. The CDR3 nucleotides read TGTGCCAGCATCCCTGTTAGCGGGAGGGCCTTGGGTGAGCAGTTCTTC. The variable domain in full, completed from reference TRBV7-2 and TRBJ2-1, reads GAGVSQSPSNKVTEKGKDVELRCDPISGHTALYWYRQSLGQGLEFLIYFQGNSAPDKSGLPSDRFSAERTGGSVSTLTIQRTQQEDSAVYLCASIPVSGRALGEQFFGPGTRLTVL.

The rearrangement joins TRBV6-7 to TRBJ2-7; the D is unclear. TRBV6-7 is filed as an ORF, its function uncertain. This CDR3 spans 9 amino acids. The germline V and J ends were trimmed by 8 bases and 5 bases, with 4 bases remaining between them. In DNA form, the CDR3 reads TGTGCCAGCGCCGACGAGCAGTACTTC. As protein: CASADEQYF.

This chain joins TRBV6-1 and TRBJ1-3; the D is unclear. The CDR3 loop spans 15 amino acids. V dropped 6 bases and J dropped 0 bases, with 12 bases sitting between them. Germline lookup yields CDR1 MNHNS and CDR2 SASEGT. The CDR3 reads CASRSPLSSGNTIYF. The DNA for the CDR3 is TGTGCCAGCAGATCCCCTCTTAGCTCTGGAAACACCATATATTTT.

J is TRBJ1-2 and V is TRBV5-8; D is possibly TRBD1 (6 bases). The CDR3 is 15 residues long. Trimming left V 0 bases short and J 4 bases short, with 13 bases between. The germline V gene encodes CDR1 SGHTS and CDR2 YDEGEE. DNA for the CDR3: TGTGCCAGCAGCTTGGAGTACAGGGTAATCTATGGCTACACCTTC. This gives the protein CASSLEYRVIYGYTF.

This clone occurred once. The rearrangement uses TRBV18 and TRBJ2-3; the D gene is possibly TRBD2 (5 bases). CDR3 size: 15 residues. CDR1 KGHSH and CDR2 LQKENI come from the germline V gene. V lost 3 bases, J lost 0 bases, and 10 bases lay in between. DNA for the CDR3: TGTGCCAGCTCACCGGGGAGCATTAGCACAGATACGCAGTATTTT. Protein: CASSPGSISTDTQYF.

V and J are TRBV5-1 and TRBJ2-1; no firm D call. The CDR3 is 14 amino acids. Germline-derived CDR1 and CDR2 are SGHRS and YFSETQ. Trimming removed 4 bases at V and 5 bases at J, with 13 bases between. CDR3 sequence reads: CASSVGYDHNEQFF. The CDR3 DNA follows: TGCGCCAGCAGCGTGGGGTACGACCACAATGAGCAGTTCTTC.

This clone has a single count. This CDR3 is CASSLDGSGLYNEQFF. DNA for the CDR3: TGTGCCAGCAGCTTGGACGGTAGCGGGTTATACAATGAGCAGTTCTTC. The gene calls are TRBV5-4 and TRBJ2-1; TRBD2 aligns across 7 bases. There are 16 residues in the CDR3. The J segment lost 4 bases and the V segment lost 0 bases, leaving 7 bases of the junction unmatched. The germline V gene has CDR1 SGHNT and CDR2 YYREEE (reference sequence).

The chain is built from TRBV27 and TRBJ2-6; 10 bases are shared with TRBD1. With V trimmed by 5 bases and J by 1 base, 8 bases remained unmatched. The CDR3 runs 18 residues. Germline-derived CDR1 and CDR2 are MNHEY and SMNVEV (reference sequence). The CDR3 spells CASSPRWTGGSGANVLTF. In DNA form, the CDR3 reads TGTGCCAGCAGTCCCCGTTGGACAGGGGGATCTGGGGCCAACGTCCTGACTTTC.

The chain combines TRBV10-3 with TRBJ2-7, with 8 bases aligning to TRBD1. V gave up 8 bases and J gave up 6 bases; unmatched junction bases: 9. Germline CDR1 and CDR2: ENHRY and SYGVKD. The CDR3 covers 13 residues. The chain's CDR3 is CAIAVRTGFEQYF. In DNA form, the CDR3 reads TGTGCCATCGCTGTTCGGACAGGGTTCGAGCAGTACTTC.

The chain joins TRBV18 to TRBJ2-5; D might be TRBD2 (6 bases). This CDR3 spans 14 amino acids. The germline CDR1 and CDR2 sequences are KGHSH and LQKENI. Trimming cost V 4 bases and J 2 bases, with 11 bases left between them. The CDR3 reads CASSQGLAQETQYF. CDR3 coding DNA: TGTGCCAGCTCACAGGGGCTAGCGCAAGAGACCCAGTACTTC.

CDR3 nucleotides: TGTGCCAGCAGTACCTCCTCGAGGGGCGCGGAAAAACTGTTTTTT. This sequence encodes CASSTSSRGAEKLFF. The V and J genes are TRBV28 and TRBJ1-4; weak D call: TRBD1 (5 bases). CDR1 is MDHEN, CDR2 SYDVKM, per germline. There are 15 residues in the CDR3. The ends were cut back, 5 bases at V and 8 bases at J, with 18 bases in the middle.